The clone carrying this T cell receptor (beta chain) appeared a single time. The antigen is undetermined. This record comes from a study of human T cells and chemical hapten exposure. Study-level findings and limits: Controls formed significantly fewer large CDR3 similarity clusters than expanded TCRs did.

The germline gives CDR1 SGHRS, CDR2 YFSETQ. Trimming stripped 4 bases from V and 3 bases from J, with 17 bases between. CDR3 length: 15 residues. Time point indicated: patch test 3, about 24 weeks after DPC sensitization. This sample's treatment: therapeutic diphenylcyclopropenone sensitization with weekly scalp DPC. TCRdb itself ran the RACE reads through MiXCR, one entry per CDR3 protein. The table includes about 160,000 distinct CDR3 sequences, 25% to 30% detected once. The sequencing used whole blood, collected in connection with sensitization to the hapten diphenylcyclopropenone (DPC). The TCR was taken from a woman aged 18-29 years with alopecia areata. Some clones in this sample may be carry-over from other donors' samples. The V and J genes are TRBV5-1 and TRBJ2-7; tentatively, D is TRBD1 or TRBD2 (6 bases each). For the CDR3, the DNA is TGCGCCAGCAGCCCGAACCTGGGGGGCGGCTACGAGCAGTACTTC. Protein: CASSPNLGGGYEQYF.